This entry concerns a single TCR beta chain. What it binds is not known. Trimming pared 4 bases from V and 0 bases from J, leaving 9 bases between. The CDR3 is made up of 14 amino acids. Per the germline V gene, CDR1 is SGHTA and CDR2 is FQGTGA. The data stem from a study of shared clonotypes between healthy human individuals. TCRdb's copy holds only in-frame clones and misses some; the assay was immunoSEQ multiplex PCR. The sample shows over 2 million clones, about 90% of them seen only once. Overall study findings and caveats: Relative to memory subsets, naive subsets generally showed larger estimated richness.

Sequencing used naive CD4+ T cells from PBMCs. As for subset: CD45RA+ positively selected. The chain joins TRBV7-3 to TRBJ1-1; unclear D gene. This receptor was taken from a young man in good health. Some clones in this sample may be carry-over from other donors' samples. This chain's CDR3 is CASSWERLNTEAFF. The DNA for the CDR3 is TGTGCCAGCAGCTGGGAGCGGCTGAACACTGAAGCTTTCTTT. Supplemented by reference TRBV7-3 and TRBJ1-1, the full variable domain reads GAGVSQTPSNKVTEKGKYVELRCDPISGHTALYWYRQSLGQGPEFLIYFQGTGAADDSGLPNDRFFAVRPEGSVSTLKIQRTERGDSAVYLCASSWERLNTEAFFGQGTRLTVV.